This TCR beta chain was observed in a study of cytomegalovirus exposure and HLA in healthy donors. Study-wide results and caveats: A link between a missense DCLRE1C variant and TCR beta V- and J-gene trimming emerged from a later analysis. In vitro checks showed that a few CMV-associated chains really do target CMV antigens.

The PCR had 60 Vbeta and 13 Jbeta primers. This table comes from immunoSEQ multiplex PCR, and its TCRdb copy is limited to in-frame clones, with some not included. The profile shows about 210,000 clones, roughly 87% of them singletons. About this clone itself: Antigen unknown.

Per the germline V gene, CDR1 is MNHNY and CDR2 is SVGAGI (reference sequence). CDR3 length: 15 amino acids. The V end lost 2 bases, the J end lost 7 bases, and 14 bases lay between the germline ends. This clonotype was sampled from a boy younger than 10 in good health and CMV-seronegative. Sequenced sample: PBMCs. The V and J genes are TRBV6-6 and TRBJ1-4; tentative D call: TRBD1 (5 bases). CDR3 sequence: CASSYSRGTFEKLFF. CDR3 bases: TGTGCCAGCAGTTACAGTCGGGGGACCTTTGAAAAACTGTTTTTT.